Presented here are 11 T cell receptor beta chains from one specimen sequenced in a study of cytomegalovirus exposure and HLA in healthy donors. A multiplex PCR was run with 60 Vbeta primers and 13 Jbeta primers. TCRdb's copy holds only in-frame clones and misses some; the assay was immunoSEQ multiplex PCR. The table shows more than 150,000 clones, with about 85% occurring only once. Source material: PBMCs. These receptors all come from a girl aged 10 to 17 in good health and CMV-seropositive.

This chain links TRBV7-9 with TRBJ2-7; 12 nucleotides align to TRBD1. CDR3 length: 15 residues. The V segment lost 5 bases and the J segment 7 bases; nucleotides outside the gene matches: 9. Germline V gene data show CDR1 as SEHNR and CDR2 as FQNEAQ (reference sequence). CDR3 sequence reads: CASSHRDRGRREQYF. The CDR3 region has the DNA TGTGCCAGCAGCCACCGGGACAGGGGGCGCCGGGAGCAGTACTTC.

The J gene is TRBJ1-5, the V gene TRBV30, with TRBD1 matching over 12 bases. Germline CDR1 is GTSNPN and CDR2 is SVGIG (reference sequence). V was clipped by 3 bases and J by 2 bases; unmatched bases: 2. The CDR3 consists of 15 residues. The CDR3 sequence: CAWRGQGAGNQPQHF. CDR3 DNA sequence: TGTGCCTGGAGGGGACAGGGGGCCGGCAATCAGCCCCAGCATTTT. The complete variable domain, with remaining parts taken from reference TRBV30 and TRBJ1-5, reads SQTIHQWPATLVQPVGSPLSLECTVEGTSNPNLYWYRQAAGRGLQLLFYSVGIGQISSEVPQNLSASRPQDRQFILSSKKLLLSDSGFYLCAWRGQGAGNQPQHFGDGTRLSIL.

V usage is TRBV7-8 and J usage is TRBJ1-5, with TRBD1 matching over 8 bases. Germline values: CDR1 SGHVS, CDR2 FQNEAQ. V trimming: 7 bases; J trimming: 2 bases; junction bases outside the gene matches: 13. This CDR3 spans 17 amino acids. CDR3 sequence (DNA): TGTGCCAGCACCTCTGGTCTCGGACAGGGAGGCAATCAGCCCCAGCATTTT. Encoded protein: CASTSGLGQGGNQPQHF.

The rearrangement uses TRBV6-5 and TRBJ1-1; D might be TRBD1 (5 bases). V was clipped by 0 bases and J by 4 bases, with 15 bases between them. Per the germline V gene, CDR1 is MNHEY and CDR2 is SVGAGI. The CDR3 extends over 16 amino acids. The CDR3 DNA is TGTGCCAGCAGTTACTCGCAAAGGCCCGGGGGCACTGAAGCTTTCTTT. This translates into CASSYSQRPGGTEAFF.

The genes are TRBV7-2 and TRBJ1-2, with D tentatively TRBD1 (6 bases). CDR1 SGHTA and CDR2 FQGNSA come from the germline V gene. The V gene lost 4 bases and the J gene lost 7 bases, with 7 bases spanning the gap. This CDR3 contains 11 residues. The chain's CDR3 is CASSSQGGYTF. CDR3 sequence (DNA): TGTGCCAGCAGCTCACAGGGTGGCTACACCTTC. The entire variable domain, with the rest obtained from reference TRBV7-2 and TRBJ1-2, is as follows: GAGVSQSPSNKVTEKGKDVELRCDPISGHTALYWYRQSLGQGLEFLIYFQGNSAPDKSGLPSDRFSAERTGGSVSTLTIQRTQQEDSAVYLCASSSQGGYTFGSGTRLTVV.

This chain connects TRBV7-6 to TRBJ2-3; 9 bases fit TRBD2. Germline V gene data show CDR1 as SGHVS and CDR2 as FNYEAQ. Trimming cost V 2 bases and J 2 bases; bases outside gene matches: 5. There are 16 residues in the CDR3. CDR3 residues: CASSLSSGDHTDTQYF. The CDR3 region has the DNA TGTGCCAGCAGCTTATCTAGCGGGGACCACACAGATACGCAGTATTTT.

The chain uses TRBV30 and TRBJ1-5; 11 bases map to TRBD1. This CDR3 is built from 15 residues. J lost 6 bases, V lost 2 bases, and 6 bases had no gene match. The germline V gene encodes CDR1 GTSNPN and CDR2 SVGIG (reference sequence). In DNA, the CDR3 is TGTGCCTGGAGTCCCTCCGGGACAGGGGGTCAGCCCCAGCATTTT. It is translated as CAWSPSGTGGQPQHF.

The chain recombines TRBV2 with TRBJ2-7; 8 bases map to TRBD1. The CDR3 runs to 11 residues. Germline CDR1 and CDR2: SNHLY and FYNNEI. With V trimmed by 10 bases and J by 3 bases, 2 bases remained unmatched. CDR3 DNA: TGTGCCACAGGACAGGGCTACGAGCAGTACTTC. It translates to CATGQGYEQYF.

The chain combines TRBV19 with TRBJ2-2; the D is unclear. The CDR3 totals 15 residues. Trimming took off 3 bases at V and 2 bases at J, with 10 bases between the two ends. Germline V lookup: CDR1 LNHDA, CDR2 SQIVND (reference sequence). The CDR3 nucleotides read TGTGCCAGTAGTATCCAGATATATAACACCGGGGAGCTGTTTTTT. Translation gives CASSIQIYNTGELFF.

The J gene is TRBJ1-1, the V gene TRBV19; perhaps TRBD1 as D (5 bases). V gave up 4 bases and J gave up 9 bases, with 12 bases separating them. Germline V lookup: CDR1 LNHDA, CDR2 SQIVND (reference sequence). This CDR3 comprises 12 residues. CDR3 bases: TGTGCCAGTAGTACCCCGACAGCCCAAGCTTTCTTT. Its translation is CASSTPTAQAFF.

This clone has only a few counts. This sequence joins TRBV19 and TRBJ2-1; TRBD2 agrees at 11 bases. The CDR3 is made up of 15 amino acids. Germline-derived CDR1 and CDR2 are LNHDA and SQIVND (reference sequence). The V segment lost 6 bases and the J segment 8 bases; nucleotides outside the gene matches: 9. The CDR3 region is CASSLTSGNFDEQFF. Here the CDR3 DNA reads TGTGCCAGTAGCCTGACTAGCGGGAATTTCGATGAGCAGTTCTTC.